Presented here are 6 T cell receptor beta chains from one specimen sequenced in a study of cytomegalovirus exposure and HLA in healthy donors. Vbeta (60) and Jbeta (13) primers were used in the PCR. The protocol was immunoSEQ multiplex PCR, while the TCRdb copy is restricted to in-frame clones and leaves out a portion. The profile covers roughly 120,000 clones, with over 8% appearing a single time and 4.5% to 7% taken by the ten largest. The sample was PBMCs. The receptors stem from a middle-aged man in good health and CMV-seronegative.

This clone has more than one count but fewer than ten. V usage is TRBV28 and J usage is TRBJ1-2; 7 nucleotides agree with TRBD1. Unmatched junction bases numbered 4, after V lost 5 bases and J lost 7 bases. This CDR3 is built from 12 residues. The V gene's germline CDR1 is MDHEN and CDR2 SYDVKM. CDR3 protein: CASSTGEAGYTF. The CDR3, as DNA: TGTGCCAGCAGTACAGGGGAAGCTGGCTACACCTTC.

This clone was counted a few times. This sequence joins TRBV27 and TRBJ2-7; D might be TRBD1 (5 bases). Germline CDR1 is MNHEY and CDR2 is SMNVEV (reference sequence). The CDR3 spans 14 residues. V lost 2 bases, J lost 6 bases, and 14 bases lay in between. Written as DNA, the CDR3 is TGTGCCAGCAGTTTAATGCAGGGTTCGGTCGAGCAGTACTTC. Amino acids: CASSLMQGSVEQYF.

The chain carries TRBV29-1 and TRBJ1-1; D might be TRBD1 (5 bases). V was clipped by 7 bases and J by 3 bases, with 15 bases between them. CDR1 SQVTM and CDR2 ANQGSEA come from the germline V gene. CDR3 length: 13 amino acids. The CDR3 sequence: CSATRAQDTEAFF. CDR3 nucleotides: TGCAGCGCCACCAGGGCCCAGGACACTGAAGCTTTCTTT.

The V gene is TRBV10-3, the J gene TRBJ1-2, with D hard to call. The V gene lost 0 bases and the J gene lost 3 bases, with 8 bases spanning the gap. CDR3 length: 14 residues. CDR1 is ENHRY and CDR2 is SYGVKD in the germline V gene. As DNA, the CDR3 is TGTGCCATCAGTGAGTCAGCGAGGCACTATGGCTACACCTTC. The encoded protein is CAISESARHYGYTF.

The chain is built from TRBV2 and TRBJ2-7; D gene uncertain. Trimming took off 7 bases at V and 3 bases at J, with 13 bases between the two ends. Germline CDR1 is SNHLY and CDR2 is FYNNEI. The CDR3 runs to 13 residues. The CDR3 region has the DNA TGTGCCAGCAAAAAGGAGAATCTCTACGAGCAGTACTTC. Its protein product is CASKKENLYEQYF.

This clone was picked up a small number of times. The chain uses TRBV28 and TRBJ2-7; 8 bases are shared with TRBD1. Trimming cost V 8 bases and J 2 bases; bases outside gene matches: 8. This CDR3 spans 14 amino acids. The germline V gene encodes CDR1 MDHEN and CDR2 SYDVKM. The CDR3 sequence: CASPSDRAPYEQYF. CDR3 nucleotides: TGTGCCAGCCCTTCGGACAGGGCCCCCTACGAGCAGTACTTC.